Sequencing of this TCR beta chain was carried out in a study of naive and memory T cell subsets. Study-level findings and limits: A few larger clonotypes appeared in naive repertoires, especially CD8, possibly memory cells re-expressing CD45RA.

The germline CDR1 and CDR2 sequences are MDHEN and SYDVKM. The V gene lost 6 bases and the J gene lost 8 bases, with 20 bases spanning the gap. CDR3 size: 15 residues. This clonotype was found a few times. Antigen specificity is unknown. Sequential positive selection took CD4 T cells first, then CD8 T cells. Two oligonucleotides, mixed equimolar, formed the beta constant-region primer covering TRBC1 and TRBC2. Ligated cDNA was amplified by four rounds of PCR with nested alpha and beta constant-region primers and SP2. A 12-nucleotide UMI and the SP2 primer were added to the cDNA 3' end by oligonucleotide ligation. TCRdb re-called the UMI-ligation and nested PCR reads with MiXCR, one entry per CDR3 protein. The sample shows approximately 100,000 distinct CDR3 sequences, approximately 14% of them seen only once.

Input material: naive CD8+ T cells from blood. The chain uses TRBV28 and TRBJ2-4; D is perhaps TRBD2 (7 bases). The sequence was collected from a human donor in good health. CDR3 coding DNA: TGTGCCAGCAGGGACAATCCGGCGGGGGCGGACATTCAGTACTTC. Residues: CASRDNPAGADIQYF.